This T cell receptor beta chain was obtained from a study of molecular identifiers for immune sequencing clone quantification. In the case of this clonotype: Its antigen is undetermined.

In TCRdb, the PCR reads were re-called with MiXCR into one record per CDR3 protein. The sample records about 500,000 distinct CDR3 sequences, about 26% being singletons. Study findings and constraints: Sizes of clones that are highly expanded could be underestimated (if identical TCR molecules share a barcode).

The V segment lost 9 bases and the J segment 1 base; nucleotides outside the gene matches: 10. CDR1 is SGHRS, CDR2 YFSETQ, per germline. The CDR3 sequence is 14 residues long. V is TRBV5-1 and J is TRBJ2-7; TRBD1 aligns across 7 bases. The TCR comes from a human donor in good health. Some libraries in this study had Jurkat cell RNA spiked in. Sequencing was done on a sample of naive CD8+ T cells from blood, with Jurkat cell RNA spiked in. Specified subset: FACS-sorted CD8+CD4-CCR7+CD45RA+ naive T cells. The CDR3 sequence is CATRGGTESYEQYF. The CDR3 DNA follows: TGCGCCACCAGGGGTGGGACAGAGTCCTACGAGCAGTACTTC.